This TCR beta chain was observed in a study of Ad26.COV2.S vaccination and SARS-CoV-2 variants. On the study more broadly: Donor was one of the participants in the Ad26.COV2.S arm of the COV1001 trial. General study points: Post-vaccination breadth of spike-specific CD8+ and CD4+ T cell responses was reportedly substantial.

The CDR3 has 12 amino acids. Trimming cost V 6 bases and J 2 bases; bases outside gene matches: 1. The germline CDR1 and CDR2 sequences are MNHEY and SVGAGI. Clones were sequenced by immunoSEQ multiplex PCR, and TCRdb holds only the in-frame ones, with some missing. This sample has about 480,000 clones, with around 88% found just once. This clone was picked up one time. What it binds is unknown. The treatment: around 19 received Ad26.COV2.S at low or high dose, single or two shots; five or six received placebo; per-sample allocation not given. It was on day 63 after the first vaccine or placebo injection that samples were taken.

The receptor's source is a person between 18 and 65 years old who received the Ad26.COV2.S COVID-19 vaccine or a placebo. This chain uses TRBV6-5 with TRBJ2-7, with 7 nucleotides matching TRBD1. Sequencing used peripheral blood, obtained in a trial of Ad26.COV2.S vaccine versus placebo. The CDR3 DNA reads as TGTGCCAGCAGCGGGACAGCCTACGAGCAGTACTTC. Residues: CASSGTAYEQYF.